The sequence of this T cell receptor beta chain was determined in a study of blood T cell repertoires in COVID-19. Background on the study: Sites in the United States, Italy and Spain provided acute and convalescent COVID-19 samples.

Libraries were prepared by immunoSEQ multiplex PCR; TCRdb keeps only in-frame clonotypes and omits some of them. The sample carries about 360,000 clones, roughly 90% recorded once. Germline CDR1 and CDR2: MNHEY and SVGAGI. Trimming took off 5 bases at V and 4 bases at J, with 15 bases between the two ends. The CDR3 extends over 15 amino acids. Seattle's cohort entered during active infection and was followed longitudinally. The chain couples TRBV6-5 to TRBJ1-5; TRBD1 might be the D (6 bases). The sequenced sample consisted of peripheral blood. The clonotype originates from a woman between 55 and 75 years old with COVID-19, enrolled during active disease. The CDR3 sequence is CASSQGRAANQPQHF. The DNA for the CDR3 is TGTGCCAGCAGTCAGGGGAGAGCGGCAAATCAGCCCCAGCATTTT.